This is a list of T cell receptor beta chains from one sample in a study of early T cells in non-severe SARS-CoV-2 infection. TCRdb called the 5' RACE reads again in MiXCR, with one record for every CDR3 protein. The table has fewer than 50,000 distinct CDR3 sequences, about 4% seen once. Specimen: whole blood. All receptors come from an adult who was a healthcare worker with PCR-confirmed SARS-CoV-2 infection or an uninfected control (not recorded which). Each CDR3 is given with its conserved first and last residue. The order of the fields is V gene, J gene, D gene, clone size, CDR3 protein, CDR3 DNA. The D gene is left open where the match is weak. Expanded clones get a size class; other rows say once, few or many, or leave the size out.

v_gene: TRBV6-2/TRBV6-3; j_gene: TRBJ2-7; d_gene: TRBD2; abundance: many; CDR3aa: CASSYRRTLAGYEQYF; CDR3nt: TGTGCCAGCAGTTACCGCCGTACACTAGCGGGTTACGAGCAGTACTTC
v_gene: TRBV11-2; j_gene: TRBJ2-2; d_gene: -; abundance: few; CDR3aa: CASSLDRARPTGELFF; CDR3nt: TGTGCCAGCAGCTTAGATAGGGCCCGGCCGACCGGGGAGCTGTTTTTT
v_gene: TRBV29-1; j_gene: TRBJ2-2; d_gene: -; abundance: few; CDR3aa: CSVESGAANTGELFF; CDR3nt: TGCAGCGTTGAATCAGGGGCTGCGAACACCGGGGAGCTGTTTTTT
v_gene: TRBV6-6; j_gene: TRBJ2-7; d_gene: TRBD1; abundance: many; CDR3aa: CASSTSNRDRGREQYF; CDR3nt: TGTGCCAGCAGTACCTCAAATCGGGACAGGGGGCGCGAGCAGTACTTC
v_gene: TRBV7-8; j_gene: TRBJ2-5; d_gene: -; abundance: many; CDR3aa: CASSFRTVGETQYF; CDR3nt: TGTGCCAGCAGCTTCCGGACAGTGGGTGAGACCCAGTACTTC
v_gene: TRBV7-8; j_gene: TRBJ2-7; d_gene: TRBD2; abundance: many; CDR3aa: CASSLVPGLAGEQYF; CDR3nt: TGTGCCAGCAGCTTAGTCCCCGGACTAGCGGGCGAGCAGTACTTC
v_gene: TRBV2; j_gene: TRBJ2-7; d_gene: -; abundance: many; CDR3aa: CASGERGPRQEQYF; CDR3nt: TGTGCCAGCGGGGAACGGGGCCCTAGGCAAGAGCAGTACTTC
v_gene: TRBV12-3/TRBV12-4; j_gene: TRBJ1-4; d_gene: -; abundance: many; CDR3aa: CASSFSLARGEKLFF; CDR3nt: TGTGCCAGCAGTTTTTCACTTGCTCGTGGGGAAAAACTGTTTTTT
v_gene: TRBV19; j_gene: TRBJ2-5; d_gene: TRBD1; abundance: many; CDR3aa: CASSSGQGKKAAETQYF; CDR3nt: TGTGCCAGTAGTAGCGGACAGGGAAAGAAAGCGGCAGAGACCCAGTACTTC
v_gene: TRBV19; j_gene: TRBJ2-7; d_gene: -; abundance: many; CDR3aa: CASSMAPAGGYEQYF; CDR3nt: TGTGCCAGTAGTATGGCCCCCGCAGGGGGGTACGAGCAGTACTTC
v_gene: TRBV11-2; j_gene: TRBJ1-2; d_gene: -; abundance: many; CDR3aa: CASSLAGANYGYTF; CDR3nt: TGTGCCAGCAGCTTAGCTGGGGCTAACTATGGCTACACCTTC
v_gene: TRBV14; j_gene: TRBJ2-3; d_gene: TRBD1; abundance: many; CDR3aa: CASSRGTGSLTDTQYF; CDR3nt: TGTGCCAGCAGCCGAGGGACAGGGTCCCTTACAGATACGCAGTATTTT
v_gene: TRBV5-1; j_gene: TRBJ2-2; d_gene: -; abundance: many; CDR3aa: CASRGVASNTGELFF; CDR3nt: TGCGCCAGCAGAGGGGTAGCATCGAACACCGGGGAGCTGTTTTTT
v_gene: TRBV7-9; j_gene: TRBJ2-1; d_gene: TRBD2; abundance: many; CDR3aa: CASSLGVVAGTNEQFF; CDR3nt: TGTGCCAGCAGCTTGGGGGTAGTAGCGGGGACCAATGAGCAGTTCTTC
v_gene: TRBV28; j_gene: TRBJ2-7; d_gene: -; abundance: -; CDR3aa: CASSLTTSYEQYF; CDR3nt: TGTGCCAGCTCCCTTACGACCTCCTACGAGCAGTACTTC
v_gene: TRBV7-6; j_gene: TRBJ2-7; d_gene: TRBD2; abundance: many; CDR3aa: CASSPGLAQYEQYF; CDR3nt: TGTGCCAGCAGCCCGGGACTAGCGCAATACGAGCAGTACTTC
v_gene: TRBV5-5; j_gene: TRBJ2-3; d_gene: -; abundance: -; CDR3aa: CASSLEGQFHTDTQYF; CDR3nt: TGTGCCAGCAGCTTGGAAGGACAGTTCCATACAGATACGCAGTATTTT
v_gene: TRBV6-1; j_gene: TRBJ2-5; d_gene: -; abundance: many; CDR3aa: CASSVRGPWETQYF; CDR3nt: TGTGCCAGCAGTGTCCGGGGCCCCTGGGAGACCCAGTACTTC
v_gene: TRBV4-1; j_gene: TRBJ1-4; d_gene: TRBD1; abundance: few; CDR3aa: CASSQLTGGEKLFF; CDR3nt: TGCGCCAGCAGCCAGCTGACAGGGGGTGAAAAACTGTTTTTT
v_gene: TRBV29-1; j_gene: TRBJ1-1; d_gene: -; abundance: many; CDR3aa: CSVEDLGGTRAFF; CDR3nt: TGCAGCGTTGAAGATCTTGGGGGGACTAGGGCTTTCTTT
v_gene: TRBV7-6; j_gene: TRBJ2-2; d_gene: -; abundance: many; CDR3aa: CASSSSGELFF; CDR3nt: TGTGCCAGCAGCTCTAGTGGGGAGCTGTTTTTT
v_gene: TRBV12-3/TRBV12-4; j_gene: TRBJ2-1; d_gene: -; abundance: many; CDR3aa: CASSLVAEGYNEQFF; CDR3nt: TGTGCCAGCAGTTTAGTGGCTGAGGGTTACAATGAGCAGTTCTTC
v_gene: TRBV27; j_gene: TRBJ2-7; d_gene: TRBD1; abundance: many; CDR3aa: CASSTAGTAEQYF; CDR3nt: TGTGCCAGCAGTACCGCCGGGACAGCCGAGCAGTACTTC
v_gene: TRBV4-2; j_gene: TRBJ1-6; d_gene: -; abundance: many; CDR3aa: CASSQGRGTNSPLHF; CDR3nt: TGTGCCAGCAGCCAAGGGCGGGGGACGAATTCACCCCTCCACTTT
v_gene: TRBV30; j_gene: TRBJ1-5; d_gene: -; abundance: few; CDR3aa: CAWGLRGVNQPQHF; CDR3nt: TGTGCCTGGGGTCTTAGGGGAGTCAATCAGCCCCAGCATTTT
v_gene: TRBV19; j_gene: TRBJ2-1; d_gene: TRBD1; abundance: -; CDR3aa: CATLPGQGTYNEQFF; CDR3nt: TGTGCCACCCTCCCGGGACAGGGCACCTACAATGAGCAGTTCTTC
v_gene: TRBV6-5; j_gene: TRBJ2-3; d_gene: TRBD1; abundance: many; CDR3aa: CASSDPGGEEDTQYF; CDR3nt: TGTGCCAGCAGTGACCCAGGGGGAGAAGAAGATACGCAGTATTTT
v_gene: TRBV3-1; j_gene: TRBJ2-7; d_gene: -; abundance: many; CDR3aa: CASSQVDRLYEQYF; CDR3nt: TGTGCCAGCAGCCAAGTCGACAGACTCTACGAGCAGTACTTC
v_gene: TRBV5-6; j_gene: TRBJ2-3; d_gene: TRBD2; abundance: -; CDR3aa: CASSFRSGGAADTQYF; CDR3nt: TGTGCCAGCAGCTTTCGGAGCGGGGGGGCGGCAGATACGCAGTATTTT
v_gene: TRBV12-3/TRBV12-4; j_gene: TRBJ1-2; d_gene: -; abundance: few; CDR3aa: CASSPRQNYGYTF; CDR3nt: TGTGCCAGCAGCCCCCGACAGAACTATGGCTACACCTTC
v_gene: TRBV20-1; j_gene: TRBJ1-2; d_gene: -; abundance: many; CDR3aa: CSAGGPFQLRYGYTF; CDR3nt: TGCAGTGCGGGTGGTCCCTTCCAGCTAAGGTATGGCTACACCTTC
v_gene: TRBV12-3/TRBV12-4; j_gene: TRBJ2-1; d_gene: TRBD2; abundance: many; CDR3aa: CASSRWGGANEQFF; CDR3nt: TGTGCCAGCAGCCGGTGGGGAGGGGCTAATGAGCAGTTCTTC
v_gene: TRBV9; j_gene: TRBJ2-2; d_gene: -; abundance: many; CDR3aa: CASRKDTGELFF; CDR3nt: TGTGCCAGCAGGAAGGACACCGGGGAGCTGTTTTTT
v_gene: TRBV29-1; j_gene: TRBJ2-1; d_gene: -; abundance: many; CDR3aa: CSVARLLGGNEQFF; CDR3nt: TGCAGCGTTGCCCGACTGCTGGGGGGCAATGAGCAGTTCTTC
v_gene: TRBV23-1; j_gene: TRBJ1-5; d_gene: -; abundance: once; CDR3aa: CAQTGEGVGGQPQHF; CDR3nt: TGCGCCCAGACCGGGGAGGGCGTCGGAGGACAGCCCCAGCATTTT
v_gene: TRBV28; j_gene: TRBJ2-7; d_gene: TRBD1; abundance: -; CDR3aa: CASSSDRDEQYF; CDR3nt: TGTGCCAGCAGTTCGGACAGGGACGAGCAGTACTTC
v_gene: TRBV20-1; j_gene: TRBJ2-1; d_gene: -; abundance: -; CDR3aa: CSARGSTYNEQFF; CDR3nt: TGCAGTGCTCGGGGGTCCACCTACAATGAGCAGTTCTTC